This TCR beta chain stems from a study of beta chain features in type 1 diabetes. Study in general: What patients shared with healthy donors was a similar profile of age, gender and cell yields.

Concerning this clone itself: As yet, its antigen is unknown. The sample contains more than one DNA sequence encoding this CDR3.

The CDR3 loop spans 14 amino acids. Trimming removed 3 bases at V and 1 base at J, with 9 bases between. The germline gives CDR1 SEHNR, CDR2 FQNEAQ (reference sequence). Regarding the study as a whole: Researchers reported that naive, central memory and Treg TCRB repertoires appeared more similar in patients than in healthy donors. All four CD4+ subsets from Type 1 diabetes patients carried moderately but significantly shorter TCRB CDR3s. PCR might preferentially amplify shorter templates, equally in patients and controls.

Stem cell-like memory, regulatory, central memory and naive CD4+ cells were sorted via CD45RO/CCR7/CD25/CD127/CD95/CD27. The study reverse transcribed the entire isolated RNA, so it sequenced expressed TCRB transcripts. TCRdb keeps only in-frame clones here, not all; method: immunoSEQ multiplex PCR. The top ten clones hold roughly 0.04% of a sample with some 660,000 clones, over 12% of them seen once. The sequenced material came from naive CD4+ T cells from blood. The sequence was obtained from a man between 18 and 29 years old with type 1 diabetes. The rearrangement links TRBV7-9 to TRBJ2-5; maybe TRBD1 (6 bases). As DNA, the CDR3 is TGTGCCAGCAGCTTCGGGACAACCCAAGAGACCCAGTACTTC. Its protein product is CASSFGTTQETQYF.